This section outlines one T cell receptor (beta chain) sequence together with its context. Antigen: not known. It was roughly 210 ng DNA, about 30,000 T cell genomes, that sorted-subset replicate PCRs used. The assay was immunoSEQ multiplex PCR, and TCRdb's table has in-frame clones only and misses some. The sample consists of about 820,000 clones, roughly 92% of them appearing once. Germline V gene data show CDR1 as SEHNR and CDR2 as FQNEAQ (reference sequence). Deletions cut 5 bases from V and 1 base from J, with 23 bases between. The CDR3 is 19 amino acids. The source of the sample is a study of shared clonotypes between healthy human individuals. General study points: Sampling was confined to blood; repertoires within tissues likely differ.

Naive CD8 populations comprised CD45RO-negative cells positively selected for CCR7, excluding terminally differentiated effector memory CD45RA+ cells. The genes are TRBV7-9 and TRBJ1-4, with TRBD1 as a possible D gene (5 bases). The sequencing input was naive CD8+ T cells sorted from blood. The clonotype comes from a man aged 30 to 39 in good health. This chain's CDR3 is CASSLSWQGGLVTNEKLFF. DNA of the CDR3: TGTGCCAGCAGCCTAAGTTGGCAGGGCGGTTTGGTAACTAATGAAAAACTGTTTTTT.